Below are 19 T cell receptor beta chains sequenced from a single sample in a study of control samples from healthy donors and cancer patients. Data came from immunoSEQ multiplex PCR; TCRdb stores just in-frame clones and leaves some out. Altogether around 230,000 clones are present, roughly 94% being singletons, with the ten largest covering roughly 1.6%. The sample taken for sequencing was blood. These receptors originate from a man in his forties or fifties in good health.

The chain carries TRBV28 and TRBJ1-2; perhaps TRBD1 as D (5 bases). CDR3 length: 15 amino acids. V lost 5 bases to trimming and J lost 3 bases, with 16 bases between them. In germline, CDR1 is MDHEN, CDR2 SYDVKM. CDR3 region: CASSTPGQGYYGYTF. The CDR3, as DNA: TGTGCCAGCAGTACCCCCGGCCAGGGCTACTATGGCTACACCTTC.

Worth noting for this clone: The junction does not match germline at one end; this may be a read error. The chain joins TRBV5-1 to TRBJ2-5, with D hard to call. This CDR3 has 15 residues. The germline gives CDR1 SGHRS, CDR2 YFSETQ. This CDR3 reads CASSLGVGGGEAQYF. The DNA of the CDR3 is TGCGCCAGCAGCTTGGGGGTCGGTGGTGGAGAGGCCCAGTACTTC.

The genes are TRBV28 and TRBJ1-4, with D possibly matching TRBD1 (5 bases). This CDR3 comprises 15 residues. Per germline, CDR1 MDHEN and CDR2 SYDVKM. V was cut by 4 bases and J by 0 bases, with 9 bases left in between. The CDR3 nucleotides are TGTGCCAGCAGTTCCCTAGGGGCAACTAATGAAAAACTGTTTTTT. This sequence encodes CASSSLGATNEKLFF.

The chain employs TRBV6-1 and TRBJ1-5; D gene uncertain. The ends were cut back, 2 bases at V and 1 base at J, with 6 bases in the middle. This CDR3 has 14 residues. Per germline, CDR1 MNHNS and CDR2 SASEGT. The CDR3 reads CASSESHSNQPQHF. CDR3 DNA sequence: TGTGCCAGCAGTGAATCTCACAGCAATCAGCCCCAGCATTTT.

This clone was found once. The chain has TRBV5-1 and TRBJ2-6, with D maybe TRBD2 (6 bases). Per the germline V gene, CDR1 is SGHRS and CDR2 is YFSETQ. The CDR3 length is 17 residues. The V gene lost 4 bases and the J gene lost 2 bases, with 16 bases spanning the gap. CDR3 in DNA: TGCGCCAGCAGCCCGGGGCGGGGTGGCCCTGGGGCCAACGTCCTGACTTTC. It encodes CASSPGRGGPGANVLTF.

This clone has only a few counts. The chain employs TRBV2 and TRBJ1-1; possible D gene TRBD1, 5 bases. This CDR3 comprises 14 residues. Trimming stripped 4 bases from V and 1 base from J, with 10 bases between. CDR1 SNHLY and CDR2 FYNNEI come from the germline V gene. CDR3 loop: CASSGDGGNTEAFF. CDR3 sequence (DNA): TGTGCCAGCAGTGGGGACGGAGGGAACACTGAAGCTTTCTTT.

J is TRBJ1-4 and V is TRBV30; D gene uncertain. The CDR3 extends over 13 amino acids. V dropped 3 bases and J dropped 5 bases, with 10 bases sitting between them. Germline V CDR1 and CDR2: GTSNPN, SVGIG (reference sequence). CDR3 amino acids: CAWSPTRNEKLFF. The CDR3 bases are TGTGCCTGGAGCCCAACAAGGAATGAAAAACTGTTTTTT.

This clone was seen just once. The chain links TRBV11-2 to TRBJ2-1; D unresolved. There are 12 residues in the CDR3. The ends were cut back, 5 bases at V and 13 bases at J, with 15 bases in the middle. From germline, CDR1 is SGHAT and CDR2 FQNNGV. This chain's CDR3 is CASSLPDRPQFF. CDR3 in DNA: TGTGCCAGCAGCCTCCCGGATCGACCTCAGTTCTTC.

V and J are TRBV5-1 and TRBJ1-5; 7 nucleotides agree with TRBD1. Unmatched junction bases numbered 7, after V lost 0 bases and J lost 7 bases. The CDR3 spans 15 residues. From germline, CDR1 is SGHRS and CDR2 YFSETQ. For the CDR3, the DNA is TGCGCCAGCAGCTTGGCAGGGGGGAGTGGACAGCCCCAGCATTTT. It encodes CASSLAGGSGQPQHF. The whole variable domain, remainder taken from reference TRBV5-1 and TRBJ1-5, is KAGVTQTPRYLIKTRGQQVTLSCSPISGHRSVSWYQQTPGQGLQFLFEYFSETQRNKGNFPGRFSGRQFSNSRSEMNVSTLELGDSALYLCASSLAGGSGQPQHFGDGTRLSIL.

The CDR3 protein is CASSLARQGSTEAFF. CDR3 DNA sequence: TGTGCCAGCAGCTTGGCCCGACAGGGGTCCACTGAAGCTTTCTTT. V usage is TRBV5-6 and J usage is TRBJ1-1, with 8 bases that match TRBD1. Germline values: CDR1 SGHDT, CDR2 YYEEEE. The CDR3 covers 15 residues. After removal of 0 bases from V and 4 bases from J, the junction contained 5 bases not matched to a gene.

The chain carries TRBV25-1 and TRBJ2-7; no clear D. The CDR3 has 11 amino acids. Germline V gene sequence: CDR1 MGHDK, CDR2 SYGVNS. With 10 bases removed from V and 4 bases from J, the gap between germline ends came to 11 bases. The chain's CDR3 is CATQQLYEQYF. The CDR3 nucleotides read TGTGCCACCCAGCAGTTGTACGAGCAGTACTTC.

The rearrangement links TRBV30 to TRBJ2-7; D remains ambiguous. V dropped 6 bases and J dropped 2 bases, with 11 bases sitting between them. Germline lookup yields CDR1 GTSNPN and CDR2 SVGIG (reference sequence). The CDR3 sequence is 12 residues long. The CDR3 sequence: CACREAPYEQYF. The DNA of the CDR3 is TGTGCCTGTCGAGAGGCACCCTACGAGCAGTACTTC.

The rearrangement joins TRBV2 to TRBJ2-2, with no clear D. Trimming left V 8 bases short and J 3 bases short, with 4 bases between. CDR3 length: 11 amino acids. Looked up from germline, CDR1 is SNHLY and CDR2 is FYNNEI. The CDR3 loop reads CASQYTGELFF. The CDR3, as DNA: TGTGCCAGCCAATACACCGGGGAGCTGTTTTTT.

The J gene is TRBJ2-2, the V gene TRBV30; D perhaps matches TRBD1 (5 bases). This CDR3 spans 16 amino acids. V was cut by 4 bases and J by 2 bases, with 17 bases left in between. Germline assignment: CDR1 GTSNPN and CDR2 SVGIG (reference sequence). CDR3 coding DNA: TGTGCCTGGATCTCTTGGGGCCGGTATAACACCGGGGAGCTGTTTTTT. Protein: CAWISWGRYNTGELFF.

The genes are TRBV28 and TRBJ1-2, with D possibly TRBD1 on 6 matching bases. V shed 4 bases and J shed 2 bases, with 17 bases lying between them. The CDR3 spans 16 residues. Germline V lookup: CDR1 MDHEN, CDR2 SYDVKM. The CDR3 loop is CASSSRPSTGNYGYTF. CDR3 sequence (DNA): TGTGCCAGCAGTTCTCGACCGTCAACAGGGAACTATGGCTACACCTTC.

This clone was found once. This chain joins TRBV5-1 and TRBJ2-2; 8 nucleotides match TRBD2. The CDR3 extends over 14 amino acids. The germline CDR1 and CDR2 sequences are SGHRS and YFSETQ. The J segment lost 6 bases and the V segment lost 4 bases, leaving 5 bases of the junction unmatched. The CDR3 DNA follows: TGCGCCAGCAGCACGGGGGGGTCCGCCGGGGAGCTGTTTTTT. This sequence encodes CASSTGGSAGELFF.

The CDR3 sequence is CASSLQPTDTQYF. The DNA of the CDR3 is TGTGCCAGCAGCCTCCAACCCACAGATACGCAGTATTTT. This chain connects TRBV9 to TRBJ2-3, with D uncertain. The length of the CDR3 is 13 residues. From germline, CDR1 is SGDLS and CDR2 YYNGEE. Trimming cost V 4 bases and J 2 bases, with 8 bases left between them.

Here the CDR3 reads CASSLSGLSYQPQHF. DNA of the CDR3: TGTGCCAGCAGTTTATCAGGACTGAGCTATCAGCCCCAGCATTTT. The rearrangement joins TRBV27 to TRBJ1-5; D gene uncertain. This CDR3 region has 15 residues. V lost 0 bases and J lost 5, with 11 bases in between. Germline loops: CDR1 MNHEY, CDR2 SMNVEV (reference sequence).

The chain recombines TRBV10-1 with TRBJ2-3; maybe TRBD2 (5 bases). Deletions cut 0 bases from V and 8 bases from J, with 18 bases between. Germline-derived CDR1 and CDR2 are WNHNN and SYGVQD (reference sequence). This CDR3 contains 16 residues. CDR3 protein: CASSESGELESGTQYF. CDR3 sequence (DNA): TGCGCCAGCAGTGAGTCCGGGGAGTTAGAGTCGGGTACGCAGTATTTT.